This T cell receptor (beta chain) was sequenced during a study of blood T cell repertoires in COVID-19. CDR1 and CDR2 from the germline V gene are SGHRS and YFSETQ. V lost 4 bases and J lost 3; bases outside the gene matches: 3. The CDR3 is 14 amino acids. The assay was immunoSEQ multiplex PCR, and TCRdb's table has in-frame clones only and misses some. This sample carries about 230,000 clones, around 88% of them seen once, and the ten largest clones take roughly 2.3%. The gene calls are TRBV5-1 and TRBJ2-4, with 8 nucleotides matching TRBD1. This receptor was obtained from a woman aged 40 to 50 with acute COVID-19. What was sequenced was PBMCs or T cells enriched from blood (not recorded which). In DNA, the CDR3 is TGCGCCAGCAGCCAGGGGGCTGACAAAAACATTCAGTACTTC. It yields the protein CASSQGADKNIQYF.